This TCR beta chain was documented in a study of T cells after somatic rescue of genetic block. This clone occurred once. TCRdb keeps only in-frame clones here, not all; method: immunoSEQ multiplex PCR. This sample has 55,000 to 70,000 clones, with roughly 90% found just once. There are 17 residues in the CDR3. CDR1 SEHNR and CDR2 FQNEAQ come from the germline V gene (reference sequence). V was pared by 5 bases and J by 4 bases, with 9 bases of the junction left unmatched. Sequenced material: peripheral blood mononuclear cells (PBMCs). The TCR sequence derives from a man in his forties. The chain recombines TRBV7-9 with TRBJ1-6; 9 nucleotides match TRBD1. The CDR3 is CASSTLPGQGYNSPLHF. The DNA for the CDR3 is TGTGCCAGCAGCACCTTACCGGGACAGGGTTATAATTCACCCCTCCACTTT.